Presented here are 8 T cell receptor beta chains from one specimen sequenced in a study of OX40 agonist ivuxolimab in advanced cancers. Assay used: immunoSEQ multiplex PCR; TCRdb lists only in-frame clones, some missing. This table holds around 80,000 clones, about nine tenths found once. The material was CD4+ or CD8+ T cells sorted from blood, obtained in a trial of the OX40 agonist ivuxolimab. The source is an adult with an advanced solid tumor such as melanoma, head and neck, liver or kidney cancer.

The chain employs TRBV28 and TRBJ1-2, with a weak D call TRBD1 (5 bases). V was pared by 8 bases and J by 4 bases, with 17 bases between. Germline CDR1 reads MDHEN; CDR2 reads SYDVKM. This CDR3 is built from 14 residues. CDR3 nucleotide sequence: TGTGCCAGCCTCCAATGGGGCCCCCCCTATGGCTACACCTTC. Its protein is CASLQWGPPYGYTF.

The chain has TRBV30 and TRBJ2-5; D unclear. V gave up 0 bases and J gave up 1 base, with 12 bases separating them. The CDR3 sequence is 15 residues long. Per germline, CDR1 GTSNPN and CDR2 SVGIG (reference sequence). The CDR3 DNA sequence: TGTGCCTGGAGTGTAAGGAGAGGAGCCCAAGAGACCCAGTACTTC. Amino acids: CAWSVRRGAQETQYF.

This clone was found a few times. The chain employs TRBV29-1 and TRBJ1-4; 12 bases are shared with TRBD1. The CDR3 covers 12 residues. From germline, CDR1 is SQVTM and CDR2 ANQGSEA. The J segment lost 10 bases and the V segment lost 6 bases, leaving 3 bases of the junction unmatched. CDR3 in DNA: TGCAGCGTGGGACAGGGGGCTGGAAAACTGTTTTTT. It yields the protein CSVGQGAGKLFF.

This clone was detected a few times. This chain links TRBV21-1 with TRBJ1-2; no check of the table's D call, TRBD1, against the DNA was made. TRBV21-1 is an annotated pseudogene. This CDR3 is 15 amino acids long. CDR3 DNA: TGTGCCAGCAGCTTGGGGCAGGGGGCTAGTTATGGCTACACCTTC. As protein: CASSLGQGASYGYTF.

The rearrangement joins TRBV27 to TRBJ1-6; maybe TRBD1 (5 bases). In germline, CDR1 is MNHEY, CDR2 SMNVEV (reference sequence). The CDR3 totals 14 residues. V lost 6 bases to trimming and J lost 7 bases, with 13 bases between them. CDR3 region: CASRFGGNNSPLHF. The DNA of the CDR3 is TGTGCCAGCAGGTTTGGGGGGAACAATTCACCCCTCCACTTT.

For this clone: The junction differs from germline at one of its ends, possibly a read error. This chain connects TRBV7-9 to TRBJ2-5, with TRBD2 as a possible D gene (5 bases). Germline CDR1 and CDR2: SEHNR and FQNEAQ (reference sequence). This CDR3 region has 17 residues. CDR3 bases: TGTGCCAGCAACTTAGGTCCCCCGGGAAAAGCCAAAGAGACCCAGTACTTC. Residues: CASNLGPPGKAKETQYF.

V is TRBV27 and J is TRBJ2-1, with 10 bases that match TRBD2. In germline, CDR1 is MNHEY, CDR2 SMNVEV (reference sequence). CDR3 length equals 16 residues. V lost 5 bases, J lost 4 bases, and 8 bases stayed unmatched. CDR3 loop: CASSPPGLALYNEQFF. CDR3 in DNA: TGTGCCAGCAGTCCGCCGGGACTAGCGCTTTACAATGAGCAGTTCTTC.

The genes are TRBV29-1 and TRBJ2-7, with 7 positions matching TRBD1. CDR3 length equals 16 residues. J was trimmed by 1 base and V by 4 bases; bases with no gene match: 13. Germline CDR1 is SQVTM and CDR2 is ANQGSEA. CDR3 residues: CSVGERIGTASYEQYF. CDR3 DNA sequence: TGCAGCGTTGGTGAGAGAATCGGGACAGCGTCCTACGAGCAGTACTTC.